Listed below are T cell receptor beta chains from one sample, sequenced in a study of T cells expressing NK-cell markers. TCRdb reprocessed the 5' RACE reads; each CDR3 protein has one entry and no DNA is given. In all, the sample yields some 500,000 distinct CDR3 sequences. Sequencing was performed on blood T cells: a sorted CD56 or NKG2C T cell subset, CD4+ or CD8+ T cells, or bulk PBMC T cells (not recorded which). The receptors stem from a woman in her forties or fifties in good health. CDR3s include the opening cysteine and the closing phenylalanine or tryptophan.

TRBJ1-1 | TRBV9 | CASSVGQLNTEAFF
TRBJ2-1 | TRBV7-3 | CASSLYDSSYNEQFF
TRBJ2-3 | TRBV18 | CASSPTSGSGDTQYF
TRBJ2-5 | TRBV3-1 | CASSQDWVQETQYF
TRBJ1-5 | TRBV3-1 | CASSPGTGNQPQHF
TRBJ2-5 | TRBV7-9 | CASSPGQAGGPWETQYF
TRBJ2-1 | TRBV5-1 | CASSDSPIMDEQFF
TRBJ1-5 | TRBV12-3/TRBV12-4 | CASSLRMDGRASQPQHF
TRBJ2-5 | TRBV6-7 | CATPSLAGVSRRETQYF
TRBJ2-1 | TRBV4-1 | CASSQVPGGGNEQFF
TRBJ2-2 | TRBV29-1 | CSAGAGAGTGELFF
TRBJ2-3 | TRBV12-3/TRBV12-4 | CASSFAGHGFTDTQYF
TRBJ2-1 | TRBV27 | CASTTSLLGTQFF
TRBJ2-1 | TRBV20-1 | CSALAGGLAYNEQFF
TRBJ1-3 | TRBV7-9 | CASSIGTGVTGNTIYF
TRBJ2-7 | TRBV10-1 | CASSEQLATEQYF
TRBJ1-4 | TRBV3-1 | CASSPRHREEKLFF
TRBJ1-2 | TRBV12-3/TRBV12-4 | CASSSGRSYGYTF
TRBJ1-2 | TRBV18 | CASSLQGGADYGYTF
TRBJ1-4 | TRBV6-1 | CASSESALPNEKLFF
TRBJ1-1 | TRBV6-5 | CATHVREFSEAFF
TRBJ2-5 | TRBV24-1 | CATSDTGAWYQETQYF
TRBJ2-2 | TRBV7-9 | CASSPGTSGSLNTGELFF
TRBJ1-5 | TRBV18 | CASSYRPWGASNQPQHF
TRBJ1-3 | TRBV27 | CASSLSITGNTIYF
TRBJ2-7 | TRBV18 | CASSRSPGLPTYEQYF
TRBJ2-3 | TRBV14 | CASSPPGLRVTDTQYF
TRBJ2-5 | TRBV28 | CASSPGTIQETQYF
TRBJ1-2 | TRBV5-1 | CASRGLQGNYGYTF
TRBJ2-5 | TRBV6-1 | CASSTEAGTQYF
TRBJ2-1 | TRBV7-9 | CASSPLAPDSPAFF
TRBJ2-5 | TRBV20-1 | CSARRGKGETQYF
TRBJ2-5 | TRBV7-9 | CASVLPTGLETQYF
TRBJ1-2 | TRBV10-3 | CAISNTATALVYGYTF
TRBJ2-4 | TRBV3-1 | CASSPPGTQEKRAKNIQYF
TRBJ2-1 | TRBV20-1 | CSARDPRGGRNNEQFF